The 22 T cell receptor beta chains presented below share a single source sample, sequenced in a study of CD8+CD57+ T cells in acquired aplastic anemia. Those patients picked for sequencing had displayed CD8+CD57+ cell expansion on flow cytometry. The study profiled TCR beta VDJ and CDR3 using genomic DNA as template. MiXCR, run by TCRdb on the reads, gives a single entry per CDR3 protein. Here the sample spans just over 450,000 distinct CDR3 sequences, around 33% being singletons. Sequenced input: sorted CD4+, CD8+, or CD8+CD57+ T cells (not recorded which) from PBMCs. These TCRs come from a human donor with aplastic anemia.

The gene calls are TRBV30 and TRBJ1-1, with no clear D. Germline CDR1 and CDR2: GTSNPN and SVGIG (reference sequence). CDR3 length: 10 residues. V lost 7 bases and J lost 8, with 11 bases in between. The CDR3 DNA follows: TGTGCCTCCCCAGCGCCAGAAGCTTTCTTT. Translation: CASPAPEAFF. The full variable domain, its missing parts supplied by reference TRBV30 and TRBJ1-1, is SQTIHQWPATLVQPVGSPLSLECTVEGTSNPNLYWYRQAAGRGLQLLFYSVGIGQISSEVPQNLSASRPQDRQFILSSKKLLLSDSGFYLCASPAPEAFFGQGTRLTVV.

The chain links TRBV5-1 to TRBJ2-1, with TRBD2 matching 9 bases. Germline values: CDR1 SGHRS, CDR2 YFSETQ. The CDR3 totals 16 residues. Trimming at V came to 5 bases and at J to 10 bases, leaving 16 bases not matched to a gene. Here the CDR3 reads CASRSNLAGVNGEQFF. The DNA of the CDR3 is TGCGCCAGCAGATCGAATTTAGCGGGGGTCAACGGAGAGCAGTTCTTC.

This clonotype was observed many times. The CDR3 spells CSVGASGQETQYF. The CDR3 DNA reads as TGCAGCGTTGGTGCTAGCGGTCAAGAGACCCAGTACTTC. The chain recombines TRBV29-1 with TRBJ2-5, with 7 bases lining up with TRBD2. Germline CDR1 and CDR2: SQVTM and ANQGSEA. CDR3 length: 13 residues. With V trimmed by 4 bases and J by 2 bases, 4 bases remained unmatched.

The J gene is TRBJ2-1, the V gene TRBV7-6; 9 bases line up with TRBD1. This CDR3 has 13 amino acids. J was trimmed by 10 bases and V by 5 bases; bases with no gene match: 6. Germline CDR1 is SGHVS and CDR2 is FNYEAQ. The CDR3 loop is CASSARDRAEQFF. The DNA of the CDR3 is TGTGCCAGCAGCGCGCGGGACAGGGCCGAGCAGTTCTTC.

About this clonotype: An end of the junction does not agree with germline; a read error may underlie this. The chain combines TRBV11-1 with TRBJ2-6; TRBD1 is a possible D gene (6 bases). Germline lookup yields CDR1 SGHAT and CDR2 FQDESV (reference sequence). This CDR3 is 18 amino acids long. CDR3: CASSLAAGEGPGANALTF. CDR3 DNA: TGTGCCAGCAGCTTAGCGGCAGGGGAAGGACCTGGGGCCAACGCCCTGACTTTC.

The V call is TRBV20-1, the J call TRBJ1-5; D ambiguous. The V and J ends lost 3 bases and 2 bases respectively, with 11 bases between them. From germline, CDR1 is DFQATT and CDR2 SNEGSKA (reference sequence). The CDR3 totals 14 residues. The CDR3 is CSASQARGNQPQHF. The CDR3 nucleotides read TGCAGTGCTAGTCAAGCGCGGGGCAATCAGCCCCAGCATTTT.

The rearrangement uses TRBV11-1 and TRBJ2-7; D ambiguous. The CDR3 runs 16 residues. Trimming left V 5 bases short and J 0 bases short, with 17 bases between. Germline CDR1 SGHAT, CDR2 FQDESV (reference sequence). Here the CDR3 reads CASSPRTHQSSYEQYF. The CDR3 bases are TGTGCCAGCAGCCCTCGGACCCACCAGAGCTCCTACGAGCAGTACTTC.

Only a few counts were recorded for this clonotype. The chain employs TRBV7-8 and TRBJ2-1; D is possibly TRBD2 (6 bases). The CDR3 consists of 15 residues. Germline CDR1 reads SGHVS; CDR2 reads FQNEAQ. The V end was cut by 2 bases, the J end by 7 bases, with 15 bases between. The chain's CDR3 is CASSLSTGATNEQFF. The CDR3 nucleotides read TGTGCCAGCAGCTTAAGTACGGGAGCCACAAATGAGCAGTTCTTC.

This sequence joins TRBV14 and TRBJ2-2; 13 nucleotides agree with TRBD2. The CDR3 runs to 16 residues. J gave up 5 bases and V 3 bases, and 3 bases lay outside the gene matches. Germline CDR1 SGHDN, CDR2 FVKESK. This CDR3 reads CASSHLTSGRTGELFF. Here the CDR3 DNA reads TGTGCCAGCAGCCACCTGACTAGCGGGAGGACCGGGGAGCTGTTTTTT. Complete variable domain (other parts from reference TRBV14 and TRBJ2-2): EAGVTQFPSHSVIEKGQTVTLRCDPISGHDNLYWYRRVMGKEIKFLLHFVKESKQDESGMPNNRFLAERTGGTYSTLKVQPAELEDSGVYFCASSHLTSGRTGELFFGEGSRLTVL.

The CDR3 region has the DNA TGTGCCAGCAGCCAAGGAGGGACAGTCGCCTGTGAGCAGTACTTC. Its protein product is CASSQGGTVACEQYF. The V and J genes are TRBV14 and TRBJ2-7; 7 nucleotides align to TRBD1. V dropped 1 base and J dropped 7; count of bases not matched to a gene: 10. This CDR3 is built from 15 residues. Germline V gene sequence: CDR1 SGHDN, CDR2 FVKESK. Filled out from reference TRBV14 and TRBJ2-7, the complete variable domain reads EAGVTQFPSHSVIEKGQTVTLRCDPISGHDNLYWYRRVMGKEIKFLLHFVKESKQDESGMPNNRFLAERTGGTYSTLKVQPAELEDSGVYFCASSQGGTVACEQYFGPGTRLTVT.

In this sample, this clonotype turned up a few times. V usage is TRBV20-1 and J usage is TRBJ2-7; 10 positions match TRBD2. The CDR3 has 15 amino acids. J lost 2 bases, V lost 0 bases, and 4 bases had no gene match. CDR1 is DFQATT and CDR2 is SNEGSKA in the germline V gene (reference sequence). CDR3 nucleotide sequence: TGCAGTGCTAGAGATCCCGGGACTAGCGCCTACGAGCAGTACTTC. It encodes CSARDPGTSAYEQYF.

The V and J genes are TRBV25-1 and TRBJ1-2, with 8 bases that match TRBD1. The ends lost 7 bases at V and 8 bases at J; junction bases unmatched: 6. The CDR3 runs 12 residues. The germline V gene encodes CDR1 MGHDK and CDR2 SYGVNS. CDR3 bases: TGTGCCAGCACAAAGACAGGGGACGGCTACACCTTC. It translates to CASTKTGDGYTF.

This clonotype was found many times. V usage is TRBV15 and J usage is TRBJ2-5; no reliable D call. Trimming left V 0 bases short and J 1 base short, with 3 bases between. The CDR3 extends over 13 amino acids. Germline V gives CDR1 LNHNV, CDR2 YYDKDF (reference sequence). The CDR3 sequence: CATSRDGQETQYF. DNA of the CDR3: TGTGCCACCAGCAGAGACGGCCAAGAGACCCAGTACTTC.

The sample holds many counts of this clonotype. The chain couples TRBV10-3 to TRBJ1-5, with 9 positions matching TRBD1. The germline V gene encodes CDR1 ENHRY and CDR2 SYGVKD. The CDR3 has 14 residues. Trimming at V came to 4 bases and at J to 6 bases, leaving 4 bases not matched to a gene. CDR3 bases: TGTGCCATCAGTGGGGACAGGGCCACTCAGCCCCAGCATTTT. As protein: CAISGDRATQPQHF.

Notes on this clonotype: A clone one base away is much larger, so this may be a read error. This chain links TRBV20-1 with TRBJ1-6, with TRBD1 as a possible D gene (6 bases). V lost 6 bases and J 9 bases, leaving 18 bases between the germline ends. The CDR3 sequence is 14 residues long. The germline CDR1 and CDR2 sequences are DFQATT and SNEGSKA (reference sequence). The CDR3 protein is CSARDQGNSSPLHF. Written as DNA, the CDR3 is TGCAGTGCAAGGGATCAGGGGAATAGTTCACCCCTCCACTTT.

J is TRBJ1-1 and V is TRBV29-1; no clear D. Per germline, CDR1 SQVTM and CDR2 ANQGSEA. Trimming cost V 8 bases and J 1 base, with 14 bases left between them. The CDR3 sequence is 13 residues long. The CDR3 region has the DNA TGCAGCCCCGGTGCCGAAAGGAACACTGAAGCTTTCTTT. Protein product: CSPGAERNTEAFF.

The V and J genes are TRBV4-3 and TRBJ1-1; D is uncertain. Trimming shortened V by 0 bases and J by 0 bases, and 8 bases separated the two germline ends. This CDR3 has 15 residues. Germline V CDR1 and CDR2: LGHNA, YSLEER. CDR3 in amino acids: CASSQDTYMNTEAFF. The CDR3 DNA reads TGCGCCAGCAGCCAAGATACATACATGAACACTGAAGCTTTCTTT.

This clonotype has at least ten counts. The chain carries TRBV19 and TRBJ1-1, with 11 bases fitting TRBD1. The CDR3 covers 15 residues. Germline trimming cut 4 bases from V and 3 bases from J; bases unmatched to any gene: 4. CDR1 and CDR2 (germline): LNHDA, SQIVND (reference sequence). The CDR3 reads CASSTDRGRDTEAFF. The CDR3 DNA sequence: TGTGCCAGTAGTACGGACAGGGGGCGCGACACTGAAGCTTTCTTT.

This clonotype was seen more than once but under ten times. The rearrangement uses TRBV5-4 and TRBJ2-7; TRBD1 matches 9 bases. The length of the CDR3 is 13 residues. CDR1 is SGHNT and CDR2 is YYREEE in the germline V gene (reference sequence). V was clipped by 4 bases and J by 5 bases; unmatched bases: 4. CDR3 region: CASSEDRGDEQYF. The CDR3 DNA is TGTGCCAGCAGCGAGGACAGGGGCGACGAGCAGTACTTC.

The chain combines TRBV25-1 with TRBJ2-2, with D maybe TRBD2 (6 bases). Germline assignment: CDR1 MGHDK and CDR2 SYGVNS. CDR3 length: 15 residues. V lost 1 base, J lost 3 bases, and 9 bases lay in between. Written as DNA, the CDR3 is TGTGCCAGCAGTGAATTGGAGGGAGACACCGGGGAGCTGTTTTTT. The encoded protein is CASSELEGDTGELFF.

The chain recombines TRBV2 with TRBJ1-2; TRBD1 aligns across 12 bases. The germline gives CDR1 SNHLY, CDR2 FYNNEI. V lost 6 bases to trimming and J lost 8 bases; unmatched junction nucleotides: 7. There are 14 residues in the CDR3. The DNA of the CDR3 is TGTGCCAGCAGCGGCGGGACAGGGGGCCAAGGCTACACCTTC. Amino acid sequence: CASSGGTGGQGYTF.

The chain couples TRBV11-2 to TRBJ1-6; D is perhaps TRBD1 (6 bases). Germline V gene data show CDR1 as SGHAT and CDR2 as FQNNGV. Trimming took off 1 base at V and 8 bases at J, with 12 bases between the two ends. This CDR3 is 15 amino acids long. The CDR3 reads CASSLGGGVYSPLHF. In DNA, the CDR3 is TGTGCCAGCAGCTTAGGAGGGGGGGTTTATTCACCCCTCCACTTT.